Given below is one T cell receptor (beta chain) in context. This sample is drawn from a study of blood T cell repertoires in COVID-19. The wider study: Donors in the United States, Italy and Spain gave samples during acute or convalescent COVID-19. Nucleic acid was either cDNA or gDNA, and it came from T cells, B-cell-depleted T cells, or PBMCs.

As processed by the authors: The assay estimated nucleated cells by amplifying reference gene primers. Sequenced by immunoSEQ multiplex PCR; TCRdb stores in-frame clones only, minus some. Clonal size and the V and J genes are those of that table, whereas D and trimming came from the DNA. The table lists fewer than 60,000 clones, 70% to 80% of them singletons, with roughly 25% in the top ten. The ends were cut back, 1 base at V and 7 bases at J, with 14 bases in the middle. The CDR3 contains 15 residues. In germline, CDR1 is SGHVS, CDR2 FQNEAQ. Sequenced: peripheral blood. The TCR originated in a man aged 65-85 years with acute or convalescent COVID-19. The rearrangement links TRBV7-8 to TRBJ1-5, with a weak D call TRBD1 (6 bases). The CDR3 sequence is CASSLVHGGRQPQHF. The CDR3 nucleotides read TGTGCCAGCAGCTTAGTTCACGGGGGGCGGCAGCCCCAGCATTTT.